A selection of T cell receptor beta chains follows, all from one sample in a study of T cells in Graves' hyperthyroidism and ophthalmopathy. TCRdb called the multiplex PCR reads again in MiXCR, with one record for every CDR3 protein. The sample holds some 600,000 distinct CDR3 sequences, about half seen once. What was sequenced was peripheral blood or thyroid tissue (not recorded which). The receptors were sampled from a woman aged 18-29 years with Graves' hyperthyroidism. Each CDR3 is given with its conserved first and last residue. The D gene is left open where the match is weak. Only part of the rows carry a size: once, few, many, or a class if the clone is expanded.

J: TRBJ2-5; V: TRBV29-1; D: .; size: .; CDR3: CSGRTYQETQYF; DNA: TGCAGCGGACGGACCTACCAAGAGACCCAGTACTTC
J: TRBJ1-2; V: TRBV29-1; D: .; size: .; CDR3: CSAAGTKVNYGYTF; DNA: TGCAGCGCAGCCGGGACAAAGGTTAACTATGGCTACACCTTC
J: TRBJ1-6; V: TRBV6-4; D: TRBD1; size: .; CDR3: CASSDRRDRDSPLHF; DNA: TGTGCCAGCAGTGATCGGCGGGACAGGGATTCACCCCTCCACTTT
J: TRBJ1-2; V: TRBV29-1; D: TRBD1; size: .; CDR3: CSLASQGASGYTF; DNA: TGCAGTTTAGCCTCACAGGGGGCGAGTGGCTACACCTTC
J: TRBJ1-1; V: TRBV7-2; D: .; size: .; CDR3: CASSYYTPGRGEAFF; DNA: TGTGCCAGCAGCTATTATACCCCGGGACGGGGAGAAGCTTTCTTT
J: TRBJ1-6; V: TRBV2; D: TRBD1; size: .; CDR3: CASSFRGTGELPLHF; DNA: TGTGCCAGCAGCTTCCGAGGGACAGGGGAGCTACCCCTCCACTTT
J: TRBJ2-2; V: TRBV20-1; D: .; size: .; CDR3: CSANRDGYTGELFF; DNA: TGCAGTGCTAACAGGGATGGCTACACCGGGGAGCTGTTTTTT
J: TRBJ1-5; V: TRBV2; D: .; size: many; CDR3: CASSGQEAQPQHF; DNA: TGTGCCAGCAGTGGACAGGAGGCTCAGCCCCAGCATTTT
J: TRBJ2-7; V: TRBV7-2; D: .; size: few; CDR3: CASSLDFVGGQVEQYF; DNA: TGTGCCAGCAGCTTAGACTTCGTAGGGGGTCAGGTCGAGCAGTACTTC
J: TRBJ1-5; V: TRBV6-6; D: TRBD1; size: many; CDR3: CASGRQGRGNQPQHF; DNA: TGTGCCAGCGGAAGACAGGGAAGGGGCAATCAGCCCCAGCATTTT
J: TRBJ1-1; V: TRBV19; D: TRBD1; size: .; CDR3: CASSPRQGFTEAFF; DNA: TGTGCCAGTAGTCCTAGACAGGGATTCACTGAAGCTTTCTTT
J: TRBJ1-1; V: TRBV20-1; D: TRBD1; size: few; CDR3: CSARTGTGATEAFF; DNA: TGCAGTGCAAGGACCGGGACAGGGGCCACTGAAGCTTTCTTT
J: TRBJ2-3; V: TRBV2; D: .; size: few; CDR3: CASSGGVTSTDTQYF; DNA: TGTGCCAGCAGTGGTGGCGTGACTAGCACAGATACGCAGTATTTT
J: TRBJ1-2; V: TRBV7-6; D: .; size: few; CDR3: CASSSDRGPYGYTF; DNA: TGTGCCAGCAGCTCGGACAGAGGCCCCTATGGCTACACCTTC
J: TRBJ2-7; V: TRBV7-8; D: .; size: many; CDR3: CASSLVEGVGYEQYF; DNA: TGTGCCAGCAGCTTAGTTGAGGGGGTGGGCTACGAGCAGTACTTC
J: TRBJ1-5; V: TRBV7-4; D: TRBD1; size: many; CDR3: CASSTTDRGCNQPQHF; DNA: TGTGCCAGCAGCACTACTGACAGGGGTTGCAATCAGCCCCAGCATTTT
J: TRBJ1-4; V: TRBV5-1; D: TRBD1; size: .; CDR3: CASGWGQDKLFF; DNA: TGCGCCAGCGGCTGGGGACAGGACAAACTGTTTTTT
J: TRBJ2-7; V: TRBV10-3; D: TRBD2; size: .; CDR3: CASSRIAGVGEQYF; DNA: TGTGCCAGCAGTCGAATAGCGGGAGTGGGGGAGCAGTACTTC
J: TRBJ1-2; V: TRBV12-3/TRBV12-4; D: .; size: .; CDR3: CASSPRTGPGGYTF; DNA: TGTGCCAGCAGCCCGCGGACGGGCCCTGGGGGCTACACCTTC
J: TRBJ2-7; V: TRBV7-6; D: .; size: .; CDR3: CASSRGGMREQYF; DNA: TGTGCCAGCAGCCGAGGAGGGATGCGGGAGCAGTACTTC
J: TRBJ1-2; V: TRBV7-9; D: .; size: many; CDR3: CASSLGGYYGYTF; DNA: TGTGCCAGCAGCCTGGGGGGCTACTATGGCTACACCTTC
J: TRBJ2-7; V: TRBV20-1; D: TRBD1; size: .; CDR3: CSANRDSVPYEQYF; DNA: TGCAGTGCCAACCGGGACAGCGTCCCCTACGAGCAGTACTTC
J: TRBJ2-1; V: TRBV7-3; D: TRBD2; size: .; CDR3: CASSLRLAVPSYEQFF; DNA: TGTGCCAGCAGCTTAAGGCTAGCGGTACCATCCTACGAGCAGTTCTTC
J: TRBJ2-6; V: TRBV29-1; D: TRBD1; size: many; CDR3: CSVEVRGTGAEANVLTF; DNA: TGCAGCGTTGAAGTTAGGGGGACAGGGGCGGAGGCCAACGTCCTGACTTTC
J: TRBJ2-7; V: TRBV19; D: .; size: .; CDR3: CASSTLPGRNFYEQYF; DNA: TGTGCCAGTAGTACCCTCCCAGGGCGGAACTTCTACGAGCAGTACTTC
J: TRBJ2-5; V: TRBV7-8; D: .; size: many; CDR3: CASSLSRYGETQYF; DNA: TGTGCCAGCAGCTTATCACGTTATGGGGAGACCCAGTACTTC
J: TRBJ1-4; V: TRBV20-1; D: .; size: once; CDR3: CSASGTSGSEKLFF; DNA: TGCAGTGCTAGTGGGACTAGCGGCAGCGAAAAACTGTTTTTT
J: TRBJ2-2; V: TRBV24-1; D: .; size: many; CDR3: CAAERDIQGELFF; DNA: TGTGCCGCAGAACGGGACATTCAGGGGGAGCTGTTTTTT
J: TRBJ1-5; V: TRBV7-9; D: TRBD1; size: once; CDR3: CASSISGTGYNQPQHF; DNA: TGTGCCAGCAGCATATCCGGGACAGGGTACAATCAGCCCCAGCATTTT
J: TRBJ1-4; V: TRBV25-1; D: .; size: .; CDR3: CASSAAHPNEKLFF; DNA: TGTGCCAGCAGTGCGGCCCACCCTAATGAAAAACTGTTTTTT
J: TRBJ2-7; V: TRBV25-1; D: .; size: .; CDR3: CASSQRKSYEQYF; DNA: TGTGCCAGCAGCCAAAGGAAATCCTACGAGCAGTACTTC
J: TRBJ2-7; V: TRBV10-3; D: TRBD2; size: .; CDR3: CAISDVSGGRLYEQYF; DNA: TGTGCCATCAGTGATGTATCCGGCGGGAGGTTGTACGAGCAGTACTTC
J: TRBJ1-2; V: TRBV5-5; D: .; size: .; CDR3: CASSIQGSGYTF; DNA: TGTGCCAGCAGCATTCAGGGGTCTGGCTACACCTTC
J: TRBJ1-1; V: TRBV5-1; D: .; size: few; CDR3: CASSPARSMSLFPRGNTEAFF; DNA: TGCGCCAGCAGCCCGGCTCGTTCTATGTCCCTTTTCCCTCGGGGGAACACTGAAGCTTTCTTT
J: TRBJ1-5; V: TRBV19; D: .; size: .; CDR3: CASRPGSRNQPQHF; DNA: TGTGCCAGTAGACCGGGCAGCCGCAATCAGCCCCAGCATTTT
J: TRBJ1-1; V: TRBV5-1; D: .; size: .; CDR3: CASSFKGEAFF; DNA: TGCGCCAGCAGCTTCAAGGGTGAAGCTTTCTTT
J: TRBJ1-1; V: TRBV10-3; D: .; size: many; CDR3: CATGITTANTEAFF; DNA: TGTGCCACCGGAATTACGACGGCGAACACTGAAGCTTTCTTT
J: TRBJ2-5; V: TRBV7-2; D: TRBD1; size: few; CDR3: CASDRDRGETQYF; DNA: TGTGCCAGCGACCGGGACAGGGGAGAGACCCAGTACTTC
J: TRBJ1-1; V: TRBV5-1; D: .; size: few; CDR3: CASGPRDTEAFF; DNA: TGCGCCAGCGGCCCCAGGGACACTGAAGCTTTCTTT
J: TRBJ2-7; V: TRBV13; D: .; size: .; CDR3: CASSSDHSYEQYF; DNA: TGTGCCAGCAGCTCGGACCACTCCTACGAGCAGTACTTC
J: TRBJ1-6; V: TRBV25-1; D: .; size: once; CDR3: CASQGSRESNSPLHF; DNA: TGTGCCAGTCAAGGGTCGCGGGAGTCCAATTCACCCCTCCACTTT
J: TRBJ1-2; V: TRBV7-3; D: .; size: many; CDR3: CASSPVQGNYGYTF; DNA: TGTGCCAGCAGCCCAGTCCAGGGCAACTATGGCTACACCTTC
J: TRBJ1-2; V: TRBV12-3/TRBV12-4; D: TRBD1; size: few; CDR3: CASSGTGKGYTF; DNA: TGTGCCAGCAGTGGGACAGGAAAAGGCTACACCTTC
J: TRBJ2-6; V: TRBV19; D: .; size: .; CDR3: CASSMMGIDSGANVLTF; DNA: TGTGCCAGTAGTATGATGGGTATCGACTCTGGGGCCAACGTCCTGACTTTC
J: TRBJ1-1; V: TRBV11-3; D: TRBD1; size: .; CDR3: CASSPRQGHGAEAFF; DNA: TGTGCCAGCAGCCCCCGACAGGGCCACGGTGCTGAAGCTTTCTTT
J: TRBJ1-2; V: TRBV7-4; D: .; size: .; CDR3: CASSLLVGSLYGYTF; DNA: TGTGCCAGCAGCTTATTGGTAGGCAGTCTCTATGGCTACACCTTC
J: TRBJ1-1; V: TRBV20-1; D: .; size: .; CDR3: CSAFRGLSEAFF; DNA: TGCAGTGCTTTCAGGGGACTCTCTGAAGCTTTCTTT
J: TRBJ1-2; V: TRBV10-2; D: TRBD1; size: .; CDR3: CASAKGQGASGYTF; DNA: TGCGCCAGTGCGAAGGGACAGGGGGCTTCTGGCTACACCTTC
J: TRBJ2-2; V: TRBV12-3/TRBV12-4; D: TRBD2; size: .; CDR3: CASSPKRELGELFF; DNA: TGTGCCAGCAGTCCCAAGCGGGAGCTCGGGGAGCTGTTTTTT
J: TRBJ2-6; V: TRBV2; D: .; size: few; CDR3: CASSEVGRQGANVLTF; DNA: TGTGCCAGCAGTGAAGTGGGGCGACAGGGGGCCAACGTCCTGACTTTC
J: TRBJ2-7; V: TRBV7-2; D: TRBD2; size: .; CDR3: CASSQLAVSYEQYF; DNA: TGCGCCAGCAGCCAGCTAGCGGTCTCCTACGAGCAGTACTTC
J: TRBJ2-7; V: TRBV29-1; D: .; size: many; CDR3: CSAATQPGDEQYF; DNA: TGCAGCGCTGCGACTCAGCCGGGGGACGAGCAGTACTTC
J: TRBJ2-7; V: TRBV20-1; D: TRBD2; size: .; CDR3: CSAEIGTSSYEQYF; DNA: TGCAGTGCCGAGATCGGGACTAGCTCCTACGAGCAGTACTTC
J: TRBJ1-6; V: TRBV25-1; D: .; size: .; CDR3: CASFVGSPLHF; DNA: TGTGCCAGTTTTGTTGGTTCACCCCTCCACTTT